Presented here are 14 T cell receptor beta chains from one specimen sequenced in a study of Ad26.COV2.S vaccination and SARS-CoV-2 variants. Profiling relied on immunoSEQ multiplex PCR, and the TCRdb table lists in-frame clones only, not all of them. The sample consists of roughly 400,000 clones, about nine tenths of them appearing once. Treatment meaning: some 20 received Ad26.COV2.S at low or high dose, single or two shots; about 5 received placebo; per-sample allocation not given. Specimens were obtained on day 63 following the first vaccine or placebo injection. Material: peripheral blood, obtained in a trial of Ad26.COV2.S vaccine versus placebo. All receptors derive from a person aged 18 to 59 who received the Ad26.COV2.S COVID-19 vaccine or a placebo.

The rearrangement joins TRBV4-3 to TRBJ2-1, with TRBD2 matching 10 bases. The CDR3 consists of 17 residues. Looked up from germline, CDR1 is LGHNA and CDR2 is YSLEER. J was trimmed by 8 bases and V by 0 bases; bases with no gene match: 10. This chain's CDR3 is CASSQDYERGGIHEQFF. CDR3 bases: TGCGCCAGCAGCCAAGACTACGAGCGGGGGGGCATCCATGAGCAGTTCTTC.

The chain carries TRBV6-2 or TRBV6-3 and TRBJ2-5; TRBD2 is a possible D gene (5 bases). Germline V gives CDR1 MNHEY, CDR2 SVGEGT. The CDR3 loop spans 14 amino acids. V was clipped by 6 bases and J by 1 base, with 12 bases between them. CDR3 bases: TGTGCCAGCAGCCCCATGGGAGTCCAAGAGACCCAGTACTTC. Protein: CASSPMGVQETQYF.

This clone was seen only a few times. The V call is TRBV12-3 or TRBV12-4, the J call TRBJ1-2, with D unresolved. V was trimmed by 3 bases and J by 7 bases, leaving 3 bases between them. The CDR3 loop spans 10 amino acids. DNA of the CDR3: TGTGCCAGCAGTTTCCCTGGCTACACCTTC. Amino acid sequence: CASSFPGYTF.

Points on this clone: Germline and junction disagree at one end, which may indicate a read error. V usage is TRBV2 and J usage is TRBJ2-3; D not certain. The CDR3 contains 14 residues. Per germline, CDR1 SNHLY and CDR2 FYNNEI. CDR3 amino acids: CASREGTNTDTQYF. DNA for the CDR3: TGTGCCAGCAGGGAAGGTACGAACACAGATACGCAGTATTTT.

The J gene is TRBJ1-1, the V gene TRBV5-1; 7 bases are a match to TRBD1. Germline CDR1 and CDR2: SGHRS and YFSETQ. There are 15 residues in the CDR3. V lost 6 bases, J lost 7 bases, and 15 bases stayed unmatched. CDR3 bases: TGCGCCAGCACCAAGCGCACGGAGGGGGCGGATGAAGCTTTCTTT. Protein sequence: CASTKRTEGADEAFF.

This chain's CDR3 is CASSASTPQRRSSYNEQFF. The CDR3 coding sequence is TGTGCCAGCAGTGCTTCTACCCCACAAAGAAGAAGCTCCTACAATGAGCAGTTCTTC. The genes are TRBV28 and TRBJ2-1; D not resolved. The V gene's germline CDR1 is MDHEN and CDR2 SYDVKM. V was cut by 5 bases and J by 0 bases, with 23 bases left in between. The CDR3 spans 19 residues. Full variable domain (outside the CDR3, taken from reference TRBV28 and TRBJ2-1): DVKVTQSSRYLVKRTGEKVFLECVQDMDHENMFWYRQDPGLGLRLIYFSYDVKMKEKGDIPEGYSVSREKKERFSLILESASTNQTSMYLCASSASTPQRRSSYNEQFFGPGTRLTVL.

This chain links TRBV4-3 with TRBJ1-5; TRBD1 is a possible D gene (6 bases). Germline values: CDR1 LGHNA, CDR2 YSLEER. V lost 4 bases and J lost 4, with 11 bases in between. CDR3 length equals 14 residues. In DNA form, the CDR3 reads TGCGCCAGCAGCCGAGAGACAGGTAATCAGCCCCAGCATTTT. Encoded protein: CASSRETGNQPQHF.

This rearrangement joins TRBV19 to TRBJ1-5; the match to TRBD1 covers 9 bases. The CDR3 is 19 amino acids. The V gene's germline CDR1 is LNHDA and CDR2 SQIVND (reference sequence). V trimming: 6 bases; J trimming: 3 bases; junction bases outside the gene matches: 18. CDR3 residues: CASRPTGTGTIRANQPQHF. The CDR3 region has the DNA TGTGCCAGTAGACCGACCGGGACAGGGACAATCCGTGCCAATCAGCCCCAGCATTTT.

This chain links TRBV7-2 with TRBJ2-5; TRBD2 matches at 10 bases. V dropped 5 bases and J dropped 4; count of bases not matched to a gene: 10. There are 16 residues in the CDR3. The germline CDR1 and CDR2 sequences are SGHTA and FQGNSA. The chain's CDR3 is CASSQPWSGGAETQYF. In DNA, the CDR3 is TGTGCCAGCAGCCAGCCTTGGAGCGGGGGGGCAGAGACCCAGTACTTC.

V is TRBV7-2 and J is TRBJ1-6, with 12 bases identical to TRBD1. The CDR3 has 18 amino acids. Germline values: CDR1 SGHTA, CDR2 FQGNSA. V trimming: 4 bases; J trimming: 3 bases; junction bases outside the gene matches: 7. CDR3 region: CASSSGTGGLFYNSPLHF. The CDR3 bases are TGTGCCAGCAGCTCGGGGACAGGGGGCTTGTTCTATAATTCACCCCTCCACTTT.

The V call is TRBV7-9, the J call TRBJ1-1; TRBD1 is a possible D gene (6 bases). The germline V and J ends were trimmed by 5 bases and 2 bases, with 12 bases remaining between them. Germline CDR1 is SEHNR and CDR2 is FQNEAQ (reference sequence). The CDR3 loop spans 14 amino acids. The DNA for the CDR3 is TGTGCCAGCAGCCAGGGGCAGGCTAACACTGAAGCTTTCTTT. This gives the protein CASSQGQANTEAFF.

The CDR3, as DNA: TGTGCCAGCTCATCCACCCGGACGGTGAACACTGAAGCTTTCTTT. Translating gives CASSSTRTVNTEAFF. The chain links TRBV18 to TRBJ1-1; D remains unclear. CDR3 length: 15 amino acids. From germline, CDR1 is KGHSH and CDR2 LQKENI. Trimming took 5 bases from V and 0 from J, leaving 13 bases between them.

The chain employs TRBV5-1 and TRBJ1-6, with D perhaps matching TRBD1 (5 bases). Germline CDR1 is SGHRS and CDR2 is YFSETQ. The CDR3 totals 14 residues. V lost 0 bases to trimming and J lost 5 bases, with 6 bases between them. Here the CDR3 reads CASSLEGNNSPLHF. CDR3 DNA sequence: TGCGCCAGCAGCTTGGAGGGGAATAATTCACCCCTCCACTTT.

The J gene is TRBJ1-3, the V gene TRBV7-2; D gene unclear. Germline V lookup: CDR1 SGHTA, CDR2 FQGNSA. CDR3 size: 13 residues. The germline V and J ends were trimmed by 5 bases and 4 bases, with 9 bases remaining between them. In nucleotides, the CDR3 is TGTGCCAGCAGCCGGGCCCTGGGAAACACCATATATTTT. Its translation is CASSRALGNTIYF.